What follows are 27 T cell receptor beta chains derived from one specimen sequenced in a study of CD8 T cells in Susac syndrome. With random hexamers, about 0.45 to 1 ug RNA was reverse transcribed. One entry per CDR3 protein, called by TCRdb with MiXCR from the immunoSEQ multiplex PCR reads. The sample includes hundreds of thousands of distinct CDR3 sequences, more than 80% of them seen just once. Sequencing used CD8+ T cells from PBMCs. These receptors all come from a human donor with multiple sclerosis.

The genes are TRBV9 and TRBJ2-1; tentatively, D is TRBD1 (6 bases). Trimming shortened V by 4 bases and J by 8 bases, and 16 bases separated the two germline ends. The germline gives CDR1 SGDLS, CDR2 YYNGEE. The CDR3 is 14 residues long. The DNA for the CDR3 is TGTGCCAGCAGCCTAGCAACAGGGTCCGATGAGCAGTTCTTC. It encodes CASSLATGSDEQFF.

CDR3 loop: CASSSFPGQLSTDTQYF. The CDR3 DNA reads TGTGCCAGCAGTTCCTTTCCCGGACAGCTTAGCACAGATACGCAGTATTTT. This chain joins TRBV27 and TRBJ2-3, with D possibly TRBD1 on 6 matching bases. V was trimmed by 4 bases and J by 0 bases, leaving 17 bases between them. Per germline, CDR1 MNHEY and CDR2 SMNVEV (reference sequence). This CDR3 spans 17 amino acids.

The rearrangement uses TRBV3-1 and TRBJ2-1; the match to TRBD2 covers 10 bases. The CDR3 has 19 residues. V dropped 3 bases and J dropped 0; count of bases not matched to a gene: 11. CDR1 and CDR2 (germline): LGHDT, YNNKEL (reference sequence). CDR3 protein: CASSQTELAGAFSYNEQFF. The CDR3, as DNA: TGTGCCAGCAGCCAGACGGAGCTAGCGGGAGCATTCTCCTACAATGAGCAGTTCTTC.

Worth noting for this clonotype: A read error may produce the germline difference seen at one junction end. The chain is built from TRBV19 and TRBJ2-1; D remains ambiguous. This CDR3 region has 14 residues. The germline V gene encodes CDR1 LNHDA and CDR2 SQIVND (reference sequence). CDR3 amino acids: CASKSSSSYDEQFF. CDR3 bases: TGTGCCAGTAAGAGTTCCTCCTCCTACGATGAGCAGTTCTTC.

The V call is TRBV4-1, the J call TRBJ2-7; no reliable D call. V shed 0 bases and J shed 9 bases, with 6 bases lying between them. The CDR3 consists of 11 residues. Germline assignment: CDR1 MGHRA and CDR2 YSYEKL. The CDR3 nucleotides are TGCGCCAGCAGCCAAGAAGGAAGGCAGTACTTC. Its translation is CASSQEGRQYF.

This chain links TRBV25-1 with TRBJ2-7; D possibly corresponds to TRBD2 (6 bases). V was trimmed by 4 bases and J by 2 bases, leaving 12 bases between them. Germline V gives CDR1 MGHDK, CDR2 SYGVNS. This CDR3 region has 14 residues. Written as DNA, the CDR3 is TGTGCCAGCAGTGGGGAGGCCTCCGCCTACGAGCAGTACTTC. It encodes CASSGEASAYEQYF.

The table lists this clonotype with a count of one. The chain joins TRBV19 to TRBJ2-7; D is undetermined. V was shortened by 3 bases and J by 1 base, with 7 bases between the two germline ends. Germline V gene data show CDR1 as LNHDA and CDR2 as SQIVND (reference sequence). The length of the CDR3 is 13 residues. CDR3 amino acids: CASSMSQSYEQYF. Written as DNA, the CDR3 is TGTGCCAGTAGTATGAGTCAGTCCTACGAGCAGTACTTC. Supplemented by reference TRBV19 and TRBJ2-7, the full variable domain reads DGGITQSPKYLFRKEGQNVTLSCEQNLNHDAMYWYRQDPGQGLRLIYYSQIVNDFQKGDIAEGYSVSREKKESFPLTVTSAQKNPTAFYLCASSMSQSYEQYFGPGTRLTVT.

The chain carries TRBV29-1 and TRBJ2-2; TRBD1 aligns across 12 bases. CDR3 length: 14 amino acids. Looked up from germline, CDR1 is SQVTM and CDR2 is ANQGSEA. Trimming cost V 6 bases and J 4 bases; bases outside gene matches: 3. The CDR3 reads CSVTGQGATGELFF. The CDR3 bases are TGCAGCGTCACGGGACAGGGGGCCACCGGGGAGCTGTTTTTT.

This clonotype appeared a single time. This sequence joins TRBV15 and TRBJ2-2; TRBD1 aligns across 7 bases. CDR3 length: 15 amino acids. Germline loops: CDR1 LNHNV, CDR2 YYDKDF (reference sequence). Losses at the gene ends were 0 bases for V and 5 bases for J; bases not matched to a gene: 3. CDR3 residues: CATSRDGQDTGELFF. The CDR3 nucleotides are TGTGCCACCAGCAGAGACGGACAGGATACCGGGGAGCTGTTTTTT.

In DNA form, the CDR3 reads TGTGCCAGCAGCTCCTTGACTAGCGGGAGTGACGCAGATACGCAGTATTTT. Its translation is CASSSLTSGSDADTQYF. The chain combines TRBV5-4 with TRBJ2-3; 12 nucleotides align to TRBD2. The ends lost 3 bases at V and 4 bases at J; junction bases unmatched: 9. The CDR3 is 17 amino acids. Per the germline V gene, CDR1 is SGHNT and CDR2 is YYREEE (reference sequence).

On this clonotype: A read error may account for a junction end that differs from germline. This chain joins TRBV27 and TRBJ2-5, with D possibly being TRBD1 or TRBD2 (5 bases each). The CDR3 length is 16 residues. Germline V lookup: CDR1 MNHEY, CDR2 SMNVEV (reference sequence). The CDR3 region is CASSNLPGTGQGTQYF. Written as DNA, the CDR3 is TGTGCCAGCAGCAATCTCCCAGGGACCGGTCAAGGGACCCAGTACTTC.

The CDR3 reads CASRSRTEMISTNEKLFF. DNA of the CDR3: TGCGCCAGCAGATCCAGGACAGAGATGATATCAACTAATGAAAAACTGTTTTTT. This chain links TRBV4-1 with TRBJ1-4, with D perhaps TRBD1 (6 bases). This CDR3 region has 18 residues. The germline V and J ends were trimmed by 6 bases and 0 bases, with 20 bases remaining between them. The germline V gene encodes CDR1 MGHRA and CDR2 YSYEKL.

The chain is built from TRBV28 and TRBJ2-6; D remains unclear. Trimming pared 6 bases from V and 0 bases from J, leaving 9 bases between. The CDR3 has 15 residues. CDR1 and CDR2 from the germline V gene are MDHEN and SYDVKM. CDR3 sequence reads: CASSTPRSGANVLTF. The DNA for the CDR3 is TGTGCCAGCAGCACTCCGCGCTCTGGGGCCAACGTCCTGACTTTC. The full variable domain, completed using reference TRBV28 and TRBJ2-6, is DVKVTQSSRYLVKRTGEKVFLECVQDMDHENMFWYRQDPGLGLRLIYFSYDVKMKEKGDIPEGYSVSREKKERFSLILESASTNQTSMYLCASSTPRSGANVLTFGAGSRLTVL.

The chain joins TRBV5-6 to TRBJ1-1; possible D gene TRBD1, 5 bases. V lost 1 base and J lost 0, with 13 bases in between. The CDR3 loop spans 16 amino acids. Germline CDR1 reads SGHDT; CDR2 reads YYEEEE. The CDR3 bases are TGTGCCAGCAGCTTGTATATGAGACAGCTGAACACTGAAGCTTTCTTT. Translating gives CASSLYMRQLNTEAFF.

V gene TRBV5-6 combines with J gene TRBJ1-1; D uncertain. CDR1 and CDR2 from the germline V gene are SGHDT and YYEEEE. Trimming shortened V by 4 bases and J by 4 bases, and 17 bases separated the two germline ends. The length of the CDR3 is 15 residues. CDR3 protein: CASSPSYRSGTEAFF. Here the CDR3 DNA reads TGTGCCAGCAGCCCCTCTTACCGGAGTGGCACTGAAGCTTTCTTT.

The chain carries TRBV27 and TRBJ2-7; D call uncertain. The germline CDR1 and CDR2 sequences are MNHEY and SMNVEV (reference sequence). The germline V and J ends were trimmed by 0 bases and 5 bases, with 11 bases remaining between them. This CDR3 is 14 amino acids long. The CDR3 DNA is TGTGCCAGCAGTTTATCTAACTCCCTCCACGAGCAGTACTTC. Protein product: CASSLSNSLHEQYF.

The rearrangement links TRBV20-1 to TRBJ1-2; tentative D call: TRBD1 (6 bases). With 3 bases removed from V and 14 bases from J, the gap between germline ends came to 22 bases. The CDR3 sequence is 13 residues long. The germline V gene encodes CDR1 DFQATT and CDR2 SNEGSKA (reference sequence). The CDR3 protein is CSASAIGQPPYTF. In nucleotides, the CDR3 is TGCAGTGCTAGCGCGATCGGACAGCCACCGTATACCTTC.

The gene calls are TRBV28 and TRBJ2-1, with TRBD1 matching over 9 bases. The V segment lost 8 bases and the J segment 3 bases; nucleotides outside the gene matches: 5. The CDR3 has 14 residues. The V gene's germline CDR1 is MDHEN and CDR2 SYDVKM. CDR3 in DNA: TGTGCCAGCGGGAACAGGGGGCTCTACAATGAGCAGTTCTTC. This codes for CASGNRGLYNEQFF.

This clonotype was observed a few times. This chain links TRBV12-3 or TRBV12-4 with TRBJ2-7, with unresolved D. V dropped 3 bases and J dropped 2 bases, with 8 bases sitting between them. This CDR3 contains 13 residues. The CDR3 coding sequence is TGTGCCAGCAGTTTTTCTAGAACCTACGAGCAGTACTTC. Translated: CASSFSRTYEQYF.

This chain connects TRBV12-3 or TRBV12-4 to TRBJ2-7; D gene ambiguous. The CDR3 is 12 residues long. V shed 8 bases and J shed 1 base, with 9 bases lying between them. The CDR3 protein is CASCDGSYEQYF. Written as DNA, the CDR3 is TGTGCCAGCTGTGACGGGTCCTACGAGCAGTACTTC.

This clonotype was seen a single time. CDR3 sequence reads: CASSSWDRTNTGELFF. CDR3 nucleotides: TGTGCCAGCAGCTCCTGGGACAGAACAAACACCGGGGAGCTGTTTTTT. The chain employs TRBV11-3 and TRBJ2-2; 7 bases are a match to TRBD1. The CDR3 loop spans 16 amino acids. The V gene's germline CDR1 is SGHNT and CDR2 YENEEA. V lost 4 bases to trimming and J lost 2 bases; unmatched junction nucleotides: 7.

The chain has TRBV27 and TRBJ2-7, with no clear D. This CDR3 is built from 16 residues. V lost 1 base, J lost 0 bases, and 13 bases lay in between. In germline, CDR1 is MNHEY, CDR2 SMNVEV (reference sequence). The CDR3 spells CASSLLGQARSYEQYF. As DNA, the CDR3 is TGTGCCAGCAGTTTATTAGGGCAGGCCCGCTCCTACGAGCAGTACTTC.

CDR3 in DNA: TGTGCTAGCGGCCGGGACTTGATGTCGACAGATACGCAGTATTTT. Translating gives CASGRDLMSTDTQYF. This chain uses TRBV7-7 with TRBJ2-3, with a weak D call TRBD2 (6 bases). This CDR3 is 15 amino acids long. Germline-derived CDR1 and CDR2 are SSHAT and FNYEAQ (reference sequence).

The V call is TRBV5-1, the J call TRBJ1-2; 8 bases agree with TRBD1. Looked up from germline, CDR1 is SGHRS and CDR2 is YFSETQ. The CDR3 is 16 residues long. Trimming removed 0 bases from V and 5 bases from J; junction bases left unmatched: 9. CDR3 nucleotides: TGCGCCAGCAGCTTGGCCCCGGACAGGGCCCTTTATGGCTACACCTTC. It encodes CASSLAPDRALYGYTF.

The CDR3 DNA reads as TGTGCCTGGAGAAACAGCAGGGTCTCTGAAAAACTGTTTTTT. This translates into CAWRNSRVSEKLFF. This chain connects TRBV30 to TRBJ1-4, with a tentative D call TRBD1 (5 bases). The CDR3 length is 14 residues. The germline V gene encodes CDR1 GTSNPN and CDR2 SVGIG (reference sequence). The V end lost 3 bases, the J end lost 7 bases, and 15 bases lay between the germline ends.

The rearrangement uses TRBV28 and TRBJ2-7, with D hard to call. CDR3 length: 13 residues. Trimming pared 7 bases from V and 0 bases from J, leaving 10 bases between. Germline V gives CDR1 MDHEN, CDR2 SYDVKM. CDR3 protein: CASTPGVSYEQYF. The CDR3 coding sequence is TGTGCCAGCACTCCCGGCGTCTCCTACGAGCAGTACTTC. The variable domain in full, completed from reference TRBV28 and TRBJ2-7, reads DVKVTQSSRYLVKRTGEKVFLECVQDMDHENMFWYRQDPGLGLRLIYFSYDVKMKEKGDIPEGYSVSREKKERFSLILESASTNQTSMYLCASTPGVSYEQYFGPGTRLTVT.

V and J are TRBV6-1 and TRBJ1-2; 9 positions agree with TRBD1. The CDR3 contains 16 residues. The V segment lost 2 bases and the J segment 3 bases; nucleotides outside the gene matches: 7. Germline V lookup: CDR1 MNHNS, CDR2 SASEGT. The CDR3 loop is CASSEWWTGADYGYTF. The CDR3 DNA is TGTGCCAGCAGTGAATGGTGGACAGGGGCGGACTATGGCTACACCTTC.